This T cell receptor (beta chain) originates from a study of Graves' ophthalmopathy and Graves' hyperthyroidism. Study-level points and caveats: Sensitivity reached 70.59% and specificity around 76% when the model predicted ophthalmopathy progression.

The CDR3 sequence is 17 residues long. V was trimmed by 4 bases and J by 1 base, leaving 17 bases between them. CDR1 and CDR2 (germline): SEHNR, FQNEAQ (reference sequence). This clonotype was found once. Its cognate antigen is unknown. Investigators amplified TCR beta CDR3 regions from RNA transcripts. An initial RT-PCR round employing HTBI primers preceded a second-round multiplex PCR. A single record per CDR3 protein comes from TCRdb applying MiXCR to the multiplex PCR reads. Among around 670,000 distinct CDR3 sequences, approximately 40% were seen once, and the ten largest hold about 40%. The sequence derives from an adult man with Graves' ophthalmopathy. This chain connects TRBV7-9 to TRBJ1-3, with a tentative D call TRBD1 (6 bases). Sequencing input: peripheral blood. The CDR3 coding sequence is TGTGCCAGCAGCTGGGACAAGGGTTCAGGGTCTGGAAACACCATATATTTT. Translation: CASSWDKGSGSGNTIYF.